Below, 8 T cell receptor beta chains from the same sample are listed, as sequenced in a study of cytomegalovirus exposure and HLA in healthy donors. This table comes from immunoSEQ multiplex PCR, and its TCRdb copy is limited to in-frame clones, with some not included. The sample shows roughly 120,000 clones, 88% of them seen only once. Sequenced input: PBMCs. The receptors were gathered from a man aged 18 to 35 in good health and CMV-seronegative.

The V and J genes are TRBV5-1 and TRBJ1-5; D is unresolved. The CDR3 has 15 amino acids. V dropped 3 bases and J dropped 1 base, with 11 bases sitting between them. The germline V gene encodes CDR1 SGHRS and CDR2 YFSETQ. CDR3 DNA: TGCGCCAGCAGCTACGGGAGCGGGAGCAATCAGCCCCAGCATTTT. As protein: CASSYGSGSNQPQHF.

V usage is TRBV10-2 and J usage is TRBJ2-1; maybe TRBD1 (5 bases). Germline V gene sequence: CDR1 WSHSY, CDR2 SAAADI. Trimming took off 0 bases at V and 3 bases at J, with 12 bases between the two ends. This CDR3 has 16 residues. The CDR3 loop reads CASSESWEGDYNEQFF. CDR3 nucleotide sequence: TGCGCCAGCAGTGAGTCGTGGGAAGGGGACTACAATGAGCAGTTCTTC.

J is TRBJ1-4 and V is TRBV5-1, with D uncertain. This CDR3 comprises 14 residues. V lost 1 base and J lost 0, with 4 bases in between. The germline gives CDR1 SGHRS, CDR2 YFSETQ. The CDR3 bases are TGCGCCAGCAGCTTGTTCTCAACTAATGAAAAACTGTTTTTT. Translating it yields CASSLFSTNEKLFF. Complete variable domain (other parts from reference TRBV5-1 and TRBJ1-4): KAGVTQTPRYLIKTRGQQVTLSCSPISGHRSVSWYQQTPGQGLQFLFEYFSETQRNKGNFPGRFSGRQFSNSRSEMNVSTLELGDSALYLCASSLFSTNEKLFFGSGTQLSVL.

This clone occurred once. The chain has TRBV18 and TRBJ2-7, with TRBD1 matching 8 bases. V shed 3 bases and J 2 bases; nucleotides not matched to a gene: 3. Germline V gene sequence: CDR1 KGHSH, CDR2 LQKENI. The CDR3 length is 14 residues. CDR3 loop: CASSPGQGAYEQYF. In DNA, the CDR3 is TGTGCCAGCTCACCTGGACAGGGAGCCTACGAGCAGTACTTC.

This clone came up once. The V call is TRBV15, the J call TRBJ2-4; tentatively, D is TRBD1 (6 bases). Germline values: CDR1 LNHNV, CDR2 YYDKDF (reference sequence). The CDR3 spans 16 residues. Trimming removed 0 bases from V and 7 bases from J, with 16 bases in between. CDR3 nucleotides: TGTGCCACCAGCAGAGATTGGACGACAGGTGGGAACATTCAGTACTTC. This translates into CATSRDWTTGGNIQYF. Together with reference TRBV15 and TRBJ2-4, the CDR3 gives the full variable domain: DAMVIQNPRYQVTQFGKPVTLSCSQTLNHNVMYWYQQKSSQAPKLLFHYYDKDFNNEADTPDNFQSRRPNTSFCFLDIRSPGLGDTAMYLCATSRDWTTGGNIQYFGAGTRLSVL.

The rearrangement uses TRBV30 and TRBJ2-2; 7 bases map to TRBD1. This CDR3 comprises 13 residues. Germline CDR1 and CDR2: GTSNPN and SVGIG (reference sequence). The V and J ends lost 4 bases and 3 bases, in that order; junction bases with no gene match: 2. The chain's CDR3 is CAWNTGDTGELFF. CDR3 DNA sequence: TGTGCCTGGAACACAGGGGACACCGGGGAGCTGTTTTTT.

The rearrangement joins TRBV6-1 to TRBJ2-1; 7 bases match TRBD2. This CDR3 region has 16 residues. The V and J ends lost 4 bases and 2 bases, in that order; junction bases with no gene match: 8. Germline values: CDR1 MNHNS, CDR2 SASEGT. The CDR3 reads CASSGVGGLAYNEQFF. The CDR3 bases are TGTGCCAGCAGTGGAGTCGGAGGACTAGCCTACAATGAGCAGTTCTTC.

In nucleotides, the CDR3 is TGCGCCAGCAGTGATCTCTACGAGCAGTACTTC. Its translation: CASSDLYEQYF. This rearrangement joins TRBV10-2 to TRBJ2-7; D is undetermined. The V gene's germline CDR1 is WSHSY and CDR2 SAAADI. The V end lost 3 bases, the J end lost 3 bases, and 3 bases lay between the germline ends. The CDR3 extends over 11 amino acids.